The 25 T cell receptor beta chains in this list originate from one sample, sequenced in a study of vaccination and CD4 T cells after COVID-19. The antigens for these receptors are not known. The treatment here: approximately 11-day PBMC culture with coronavirus spike peptide pools or control peptides (ViraFEST assay). Oncomine TCR Beta short-read sequencing was applied to DNA from cultured CD4+ T cells. From the PCR reads, TCRdb called clonotypes with MiXCR, one entry per CDR3 protein. The profile shows over 8,500 distinct CDR3 sequences, 45% to 60% of them singletons. The specimen sequenced was CD4+ T cells from blood, cultured in vitro. The source is a human donor who had recovered from COVID-19.

This clonotype has more than one count but fewer than ten. The chain joins TRBV7-8 to TRBJ1-2; D is ambiguous. The CDR3 has 15 residues. The V end was cut by 3 bases, the J end by 0 bases, with 11 bases between. In germline, CDR1 is SGHVS, CDR2 FQNEAQ. CDR3 region: CASSFEGPPNYGYTF. CDR3 nucleotides: TGTGCCAGCAGCTTTGAGGGTCCCCCTAACTATGGCTACACCTTC.

This clonotype was seen more than once but under ten times. The J gene is TRBJ1-2, the V gene TRBV7-8; D uncertain. Germline loops: CDR1 SGHVS, CDR2 FQNEAQ. The V gene lost 1 base and the J gene lost 0 bases, with 6 bases spanning the gap. This CDR3 contains 14 residues. As DNA, the CDR3 is TGTGCCAGCAGCTTAGGTAGACCTAACTATGGCTACACCTTC. Its protein is CASSLGRPNYGYTF.

The V and J genes are TRBV25-1 and TRBJ1-5; no definite D call. CDR1 is MGHDK and CDR2 is SYGVNS in the germline V gene. V lost 2 bases and J 0 bases, leaving 8 bases between the germline ends. This CDR3 is 15 amino acids long. The CDR3 nucleotides are TGTGCCAGCAGTGAAGACGCCTATAGCAATCAGCCCCAGCATTTT. Its translation: CASSEDAYSNQPQHF.

The chain is built from TRBV6-1 and TRBJ1-1; 7 nucleotides align to TRBD1. The V and J ends lost 6 bases and 11 bases, in that order; junction bases with no gene match: 15. Germline V gene data show CDR1 as MNHNS and CDR2 as SASEGT. This CDR3 region has 14 residues. The CDR3 DNA reads TGTGCCAGCAGGGAGACAGGGTCGGCTCCTCGGGCTTTCTTT. As protein: CASRETGSAPRAFF.

This clonotype was seen more than once but under ten times. The V gene is TRBV12-3 or TRBV12-4, the J gene TRBJ1-2; 10 positions agree with TRBD1. The CDR3 has 16 amino acids. The V segment lost 6 bases and the J segment 4 bases; nucleotides outside the gene matches: 11. CDR3 nucleotides: TGTGCCAGCAGCCACATGGGGACAGGGGTCAGCTATGGCTACACCTTC. Encoded protein: CASSHMGTGVSYGYTF.

J is TRBJ2-5 and V is TRBV20-1, with D unresolved. Trimming took off 1 base at V and 5 bases at J, with 14 bases between the two ends. Germline V lookup: CDR1 DFQATT, CDR2 SNEGSKA (reference sequence). CDR3 length: 14 amino acids. CDR3 protein: CSARVGLARETQYF. For the CDR3, the DNA is TGCAGTGCTAGAGTCGGGCTTGCTCGGGAGACCCAGTACTTC.

This clonotype was seen only a few times. This sequence joins TRBV20-1 and TRBJ1-4, with D tentatively TRBD1 (5 bases). CDR3 size: 15 residues. Germline values: CDR1 DFQATT, CDR2 SNEGSKA (reference sequence). The V end lost 5 bases, the J end lost 4 bases, and 17 bases lay between the germline ends. This CDR3 is CSASPPGRSNEKLFF. DNA for the CDR3: TGCAGTGCTTCCCCCCCGGGACGGAGTAATGAAAAACTGTTTTTT.

CDR3 coding DNA: TGTGCCAGCACCAAAAACGGGGGGGAAACGATTCTCATGAACACTGAAGCTTTCTTT. It is translated as CASTKNGGETILMNTEAFF. This sequence joins TRBV7-9 and TRBJ1-1; D possibly corresponds to TRBD1 (5 bases). This CDR3 contains 19 residues. V gave up 7 bases and J gave up 0 bases, with 27 bases separating them. Germline V gives CDR1 SEHNR, CDR2 FQNEAQ (reference sequence).

This clonotype was detected a few times. The J gene is TRBJ1-1, the V gene TRBV19; TRBD1 agrees at 7 bases. V shed 10 bases, J shed 0 bases, and the junction held 5 bases outside the gene matches. This CDR3 has 13 amino acids. Germline CDR1 LNHDA, CDR2 SQIVND (reference sequence). This CDR3 reads CATQTGMNTEAFF. DNA of the CDR3: TGTGCCACCCAGACAGGGATGAACACTGAAGCTTTCTTT.

The chain has TRBV10-3 and TRBJ2-7, with D perhaps matching TRBD2 (5 bases). Trimming stripped 10 bases from V and 6 bases from J, with 22 bases between. The germline V gene has CDR1 ENHRY and CDR2 SYGVKD. The CDR3 is 14 amino acids. The CDR3, as DNA: TGTGCCACCTCACAACGGGGAACTTTCGGCGAGCAGTACTTC. Protein sequence: CATSQRGTFGEQYF.

The chain carries TRBV6-2 or TRBV6-3 and TRBJ1-2; 7 bases are shared with TRBD1. This CDR3 comprises 11 residues. Losses at the gene ends were 8 bases for V and 7 bases for J; bases not matched to a gene: 4. The germline gives CDR1 MNHEY, CDR2 SVGEGT. In nucleotides, the CDR3 is TGTGCCAGCGGGGACAGTGGTGGCTACACCTTC. This codes for CASGDSGGYTF.

The V gene is TRBV11-2, the J gene TRBJ2-3; no clear D gene. The CDR3 is 12 amino acids. V lost 5 bases to trimming and J lost 5 bases, with 8 bases between them. Germline V gene data show CDR1 as SGHAT and CDR2 as FQNNGV. The CDR3 protein is CASSPRRDTQYF. As DNA, the CDR3 is TGTGCCAGCAGCCCCCGGAGAGATACGCAGTATTTT.

The chain links TRBV7-9 to TRBJ1-1, with D unresolved. This CDR3 spans 14 amino acids. The ends were cut back, 5 bases at V and 4 bases at J, with 14 bases in the middle. Germline V lookup: CDR1 SEHNR, CDR2 FQNEAQ (reference sequence). CDR3 DNA sequence: TGTGCCAGCAGCCCGCCGCGACCCCCCACTGAAGCTTTCTTT. Translation: CASSPPRPPTEAFF.

The V and J genes are TRBV5-1 and TRBJ2-1; 7 bases are shared with TRBD1. V shed 3 bases and J 3 bases; nucleotides not matched to a gene: 6. The CDR3 has 15 amino acids. Germline V gene data show CDR1 as SGHRS and CDR2 as YFSETQ. The CDR3 bases are TGCGCCAGCAGCTATTGGGACAGACGCTACAATGAGCAGTTCTTC. It specifies CASSYWDRRYNEQFF.

The chain is built from TRBV12-3 or TRBV12-4 and TRBJ1-5; 7 nucleotides agree with TRBD1. The CDR3 contains 11 residues. The V segment lost 10 bases and the J segment 7 bases; nucleotides outside the gene matches: 4. The CDR3 DNA sequence: TGTGCCATAGGGGGCAGGCAGCCCCAGCATTTT. It yields the protein CAIGGRQPQHF.

The chain couples TRBV30 to TRBJ1-2, with D perhaps TRBD1 (5 bases). Germline CDR1 is GTSNPN and CDR2 is SVGIG (reference sequence). The CDR3 has 13 residues. Trimming removed 3 bases at V and 6 bases at J, with 14 bases between. CDR3 sequence (DNA): TGTGCCTGGAGCGAGGGGTACTTTCATGGCTACACCTTC. It codes for CAWSEGYFHGYTF.

This chain uses TRBV29-1 with TRBJ2-2; 7 positions agree with TRBD2. Germline loops: CDR1 SQVTM, CDR2 ANQGSEA. The CDR3 contains 14 residues. The CDR3 protein is CMAKWGGESGELFF. In nucleotides, the CDR3 is TGCATGGCCAAATGGGGGGGTGAATCCGGGGAGCTGTTTTTT.

The chain joins TRBV6-1 to TRBJ1-6; 9 bases map to TRBD1. The CDR3 is 16 amino acids. The V gene's germline CDR1 is MNHNS and CDR2 SASEGT. The junction had 7 bases not matched to a gene; V was cut back by 2 bases and J by 8 bases. The CDR3 DNA follows: TGTGCCAGCAGTGAACTGCCGGGACAGGGTTATTCACCCCTCCACTTT. Translating gives CASSELPGQGYSPLHF.

The chain combines TRBV5-1 with TRBJ2-3; a weak D match, TRBD2 (5 bases). The length of the CDR3 is 13 residues. Deletions cut 4 bases from V and 6 bases from J, with 12 bases between. Germline CDR1 and CDR2: SGHRS and YFSETQ. The CDR3 nucleotides read TGCGCCAGCAGCGCCCAAACGGGGGATACGCAGTATTTT. Its protein is CASSAQTGDTQYF.

This clonotype was recorded a few times. The genes are TRBV7-8 and TRBJ1-5; D unresolved. The CDR3 loop spans 14 amino acids. Trimming left V 4 bases short and J 5 bases short, with 12 bases between. The germline gives CDR1 SGHVS, CDR2 FQNEAQ. The CDR3 bases are TGTGCCAGCAGCTACACATCCCGGGATCAGCCCCAGCATTTT. It codes for CASSYTSRDQPQHF.

This chain links TRBV15 with TRBJ2-6; the D call may be TRBD1 or TRBD2 (5 bases each). The germline CDR1 and CDR2 sequences are LNHNV and YYDKDF (reference sequence). This CDR3 region has 16 residues. V lost 4 bases and J lost 2, with 12 bases in between. CDR3 in amino acids: CATSTRGTPGANVLTF. As DNA, the CDR3 is TGTGCCACCAGCACACGAGGGACGCCTGGGGCCAACGTCCTGACTTTC.

A note on this clonotype: The junction and the germline gene differ at one end; a read error may be behind it. V usage is TRBV11-2 and J usage is TRBJ2-1; TRBD2 is a possible D gene (5 bases). Germline values: CDR1 SGHAT, CDR2 FQNNGV. The CDR3 consists of 13 residues. The CDR3 DNA reads as TGTGCCAGCAGCCTCGGACGGGAAAACTTCCCATCGTTC. It yields the protein CASSLGRENFPSF. The full variable domain, with the rest looked up from reference TRBV11-2 and TRBJ2-1, is EAGVAQSPRYKIIEKRQSVAFWCNPISGHATLYWYQQILGQGPKLLIQFQNNGVVDDSQLPKDRFSAERLKGVDSTLKIQPAKLEDSAVYLCASSLGRENFPSFGPGTRLTVL.

Only a few counts were recorded for this clonotype. This chain joins TRBV7-8 and TRBJ2-3, with D maybe TRBD2 (5 bases). The CDR3 covers 13 residues. V was shortened by 1 base and J by 10 bases, with 12 bases between the two germline ends. Germline V gene lookup returns CDR1 SGHVS and CDR2 FQNEAQ. CDR3: CASSLEDGLPQYF. Here the CDR3 DNA reads TGTGCCAGCAGCTTAGAGGATGGACTCCCGCAGTATTTT.

This clonotype was recorded only once. V gene TRBV14 combines with J gene TRBJ2-5; D is possibly TRBD1 (6 bases). V was pared by 3 bases and J by 3 bases, with 17 bases between. The V gene's germline CDR1 is SGHDN and CDR2 FVKESK. The CDR3 consists of 16 residues. The CDR3 region is CASSHMSFRGKETQYF. DNA for the CDR3: TGTGCCAGCAGCCATATGTCATTCAGGGGAAAAGAGACCCAGTACTTC.

The chain combines TRBV4-2 with TRBJ1-3; D gene unclear. Looked up from germline, CDR1 is LGHNA and CDR2 is YNFKEQ. V gave up 1 base and J gave up 0 bases, with 13 bases separating them. The CDR3 is 17 residues long. In DNA, the CDR3 is TGTGCCAGCAGCCAAGGGCTCCGAGTTAGCTCTGGAAACACCATATATTTT. As protein: CASSQGLRVSSGNTIYF.